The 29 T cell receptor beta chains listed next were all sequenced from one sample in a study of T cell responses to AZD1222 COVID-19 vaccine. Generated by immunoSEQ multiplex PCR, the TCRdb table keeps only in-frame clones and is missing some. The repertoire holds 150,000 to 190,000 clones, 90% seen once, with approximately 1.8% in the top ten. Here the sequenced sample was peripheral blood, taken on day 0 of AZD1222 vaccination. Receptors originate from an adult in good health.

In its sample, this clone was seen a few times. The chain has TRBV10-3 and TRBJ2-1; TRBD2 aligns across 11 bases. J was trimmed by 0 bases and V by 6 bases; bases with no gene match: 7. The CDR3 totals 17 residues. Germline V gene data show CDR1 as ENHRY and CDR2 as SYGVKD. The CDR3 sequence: CAIRGLAGGSSYNEQFF. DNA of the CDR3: TGTGCCATCAGGGGGCTAGCGGGAGGTTCCTCCTACAATGAGCAGTTCTTC.

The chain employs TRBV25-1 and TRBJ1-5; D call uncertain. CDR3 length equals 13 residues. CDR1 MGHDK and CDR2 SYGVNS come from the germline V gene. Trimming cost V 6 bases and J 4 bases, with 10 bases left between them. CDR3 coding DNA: TGTGCCAGCAGGGGATTGACTAATCAGCCCCAGCATTTT. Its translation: CASRGLTNQPQHF.

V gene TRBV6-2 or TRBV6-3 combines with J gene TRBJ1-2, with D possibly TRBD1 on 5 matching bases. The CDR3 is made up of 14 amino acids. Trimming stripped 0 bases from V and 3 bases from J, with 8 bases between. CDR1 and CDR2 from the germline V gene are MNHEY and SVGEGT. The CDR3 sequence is CASSYSGVYYGYTF. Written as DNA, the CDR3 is TGTGCCAGCAGTTACTCAGGGGTCTACTATGGCTACACCTTC.

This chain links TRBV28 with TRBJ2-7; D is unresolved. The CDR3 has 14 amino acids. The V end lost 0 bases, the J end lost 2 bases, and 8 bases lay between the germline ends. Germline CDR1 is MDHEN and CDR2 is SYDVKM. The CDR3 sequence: CASSLWEKTYEQYF. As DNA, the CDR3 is TGTGCCAGCAGTTTATGGGAGAAAACCTACGAGCAGTACTTC. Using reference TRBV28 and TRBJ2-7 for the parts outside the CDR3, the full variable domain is DVKVTQSSRYLVKRTGEKVFLECVQDMDHENMFWYRQDPGLGLRLIYFSYDVKMKEKGDIPEGYSVSREKKERFSLILESASTNQTSMYLCASSLWEKTYEQYFGPGTRLTVT.

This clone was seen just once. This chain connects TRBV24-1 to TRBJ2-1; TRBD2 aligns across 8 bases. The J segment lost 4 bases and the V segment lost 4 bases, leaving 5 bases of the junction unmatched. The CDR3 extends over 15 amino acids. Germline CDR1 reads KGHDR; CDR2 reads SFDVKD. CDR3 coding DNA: TGTGCCACCAGTGAAACTAGCGGCCAGTACAATGAGCAGTTCTTC. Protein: CATSETSGQYNEQFF.

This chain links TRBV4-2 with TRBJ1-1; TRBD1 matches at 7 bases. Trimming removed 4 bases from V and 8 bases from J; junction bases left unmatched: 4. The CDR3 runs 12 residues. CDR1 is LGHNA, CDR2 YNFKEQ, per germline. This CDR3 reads CASSLRQGEAFF. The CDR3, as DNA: TGTGCCAGCAGCCTTCGACAGGGAGAAGCTTTCTTT.

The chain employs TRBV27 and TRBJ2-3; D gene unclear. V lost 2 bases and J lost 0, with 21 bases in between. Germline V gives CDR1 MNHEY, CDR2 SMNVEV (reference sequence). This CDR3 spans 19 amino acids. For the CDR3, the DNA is TGTGCCAGCAGTTTAGACTTTGTGGCAACACCTTCTAGCACAGATACGCAGTATTTT. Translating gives CASSLDFVATPSSTDTQYF.

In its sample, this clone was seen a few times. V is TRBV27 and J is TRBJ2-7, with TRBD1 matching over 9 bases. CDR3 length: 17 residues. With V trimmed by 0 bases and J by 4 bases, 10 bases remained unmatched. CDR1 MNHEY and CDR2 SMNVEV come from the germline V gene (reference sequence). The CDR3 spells CASSLSGVQGAHYEQYF. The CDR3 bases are TGTGCCAGCAGTTTATCGGGGGTACAGGGGGCGCATTACGAGCAGTACTTC.

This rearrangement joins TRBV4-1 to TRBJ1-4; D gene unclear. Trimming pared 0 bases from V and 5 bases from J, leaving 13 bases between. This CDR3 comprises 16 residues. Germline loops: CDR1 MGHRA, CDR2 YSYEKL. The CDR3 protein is CASSQEPAGGNEKLFF. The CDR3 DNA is TGCGCCAGCAGCCAAGAGCCAGCGGGTGGGAATGAAAAACTGTTTTTT.

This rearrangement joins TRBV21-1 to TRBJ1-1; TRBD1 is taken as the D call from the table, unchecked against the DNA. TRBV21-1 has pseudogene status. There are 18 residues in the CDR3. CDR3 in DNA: TGTGCCAGCAGCACCCCTTTAGGGACAGGGGGAACGAACACTGAAGCTTTCTTT. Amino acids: CASSTPLGTGGTNTEAFF.

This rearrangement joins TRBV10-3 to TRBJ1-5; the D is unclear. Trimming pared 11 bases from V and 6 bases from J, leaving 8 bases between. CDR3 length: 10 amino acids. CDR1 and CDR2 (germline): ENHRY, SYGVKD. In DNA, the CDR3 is TGTGCCGTAGGAGCTCAGCCCCAGCATTTT. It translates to CAVGAQPQHF.

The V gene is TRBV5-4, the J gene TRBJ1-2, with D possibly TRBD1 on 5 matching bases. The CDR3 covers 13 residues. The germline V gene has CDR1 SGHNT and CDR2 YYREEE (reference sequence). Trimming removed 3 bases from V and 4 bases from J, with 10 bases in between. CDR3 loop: CASSWDATYGYTF. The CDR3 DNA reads TGTGCCAGCAGCTGGGACGCAACCTATGGCTACACCTTC.

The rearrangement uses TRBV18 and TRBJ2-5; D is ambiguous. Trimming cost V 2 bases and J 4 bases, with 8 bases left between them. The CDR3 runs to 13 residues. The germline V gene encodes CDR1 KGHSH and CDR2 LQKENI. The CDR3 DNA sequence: TGTGCCAGCTCACCATCTTCCTCAGAGACCCAGTACTTC. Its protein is CASSPSSSETQYF. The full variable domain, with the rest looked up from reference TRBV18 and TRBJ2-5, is NAGVMQNPRHLVRRRGQEARLRCSPMKGHSHVYWYRQLPEEGLKFMVYLQKENIIDESGMPKERFSAEFPKEGPSILRIQQVVRGDSAAYFCASSPSSSETQYFGPGTRLLVL.

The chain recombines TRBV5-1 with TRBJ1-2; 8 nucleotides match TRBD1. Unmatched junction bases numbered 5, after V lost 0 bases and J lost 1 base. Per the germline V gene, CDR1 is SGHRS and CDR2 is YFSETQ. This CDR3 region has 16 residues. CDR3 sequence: CASSLGDRTYNYGYTF. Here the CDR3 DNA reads TGCGCCAGCAGCTTGGGGGACAGGACATATAACTATGGCTACACCTTC.

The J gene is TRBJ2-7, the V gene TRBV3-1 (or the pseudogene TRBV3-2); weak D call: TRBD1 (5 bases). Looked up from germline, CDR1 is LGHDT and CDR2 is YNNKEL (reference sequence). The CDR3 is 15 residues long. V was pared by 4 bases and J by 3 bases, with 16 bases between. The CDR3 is CASSLYLGVGYEQYF. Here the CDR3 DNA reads TGTGCCAGCAGCCTCTACCTAGGGGTCGGCTACGAGCAGTACTTC.

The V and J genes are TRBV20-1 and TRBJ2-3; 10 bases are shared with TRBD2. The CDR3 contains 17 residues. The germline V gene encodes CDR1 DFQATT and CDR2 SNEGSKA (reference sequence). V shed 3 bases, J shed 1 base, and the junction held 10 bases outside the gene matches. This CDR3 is CSASKLAGDPGTDTQYF. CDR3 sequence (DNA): TGCAGTGCTAGTAAGCTAGCGGGAGACCCCGGCACAGATACGCAGTATTTT.

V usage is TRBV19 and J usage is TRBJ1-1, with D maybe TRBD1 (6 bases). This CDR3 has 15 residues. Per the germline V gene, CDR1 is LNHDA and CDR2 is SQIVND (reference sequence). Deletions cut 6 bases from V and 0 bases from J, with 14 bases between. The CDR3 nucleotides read TGTGCCAGTAGGGGCTTTTCAGGGGTGAACACTGAAGCTTTCTTT. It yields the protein CASRGFSGVNTEAFF.

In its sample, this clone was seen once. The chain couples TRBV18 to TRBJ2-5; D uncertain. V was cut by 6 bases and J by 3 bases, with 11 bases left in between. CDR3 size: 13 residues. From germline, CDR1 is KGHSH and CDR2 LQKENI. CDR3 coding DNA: TGTGCCAGCTCCCAAAACACCAAAGAGACCCAGTACTTC. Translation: CASSQNTKETQYF.

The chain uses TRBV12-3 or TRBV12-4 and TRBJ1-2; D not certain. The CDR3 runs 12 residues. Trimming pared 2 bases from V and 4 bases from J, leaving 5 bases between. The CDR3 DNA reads TGTGCCAGCAGTTTAAGTTCCTATGGCTACACCTTC. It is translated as CASSLSSYGYTF.

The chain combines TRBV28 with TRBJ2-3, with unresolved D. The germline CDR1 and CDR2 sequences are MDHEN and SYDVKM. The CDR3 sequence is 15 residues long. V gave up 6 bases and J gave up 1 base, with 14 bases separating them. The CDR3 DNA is TGTGCCAGCAGCCGCGTTGACATCCGCACAGATACGCAGTATTTT. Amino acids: CASSRVDIRTDTQYF.

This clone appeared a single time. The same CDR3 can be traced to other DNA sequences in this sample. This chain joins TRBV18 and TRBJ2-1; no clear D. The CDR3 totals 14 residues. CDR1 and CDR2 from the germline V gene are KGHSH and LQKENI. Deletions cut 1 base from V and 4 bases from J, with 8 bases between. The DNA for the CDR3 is TGTGCCAGCTCACCACGGACGGAGTACAATGAGCAGTTCTTC. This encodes CASSPRTEYNEQFF. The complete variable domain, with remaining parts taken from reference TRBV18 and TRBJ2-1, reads NAGVMQNPRHLVRRRGQEARLRCSPMKGHSHVYWYRQLPEEGLKFMVYLQKENIIDESGMPKERFSAEFPKEGPSILRIQQVVRGDSAAYFCASSPRTEYNEQFFGPGTRLTVL.

The CDR3, as DNA: TGTGCCAGCAGCGGTATTACGGGGAACTCTGGGGCCAACGTCCTGACTTTC. The encoded protein is CASSGITGNSGANVLTF. V gene TRBV11-2 combines with J gene TRBJ2-6; D is perhaps TRBD2 (5 bases). The CDR3 runs 17 residues. V dropped 5 bases and J dropped 0 bases, with 14 bases sitting between them. Germline CDR1 SGHAT, CDR2 FQNNGV.

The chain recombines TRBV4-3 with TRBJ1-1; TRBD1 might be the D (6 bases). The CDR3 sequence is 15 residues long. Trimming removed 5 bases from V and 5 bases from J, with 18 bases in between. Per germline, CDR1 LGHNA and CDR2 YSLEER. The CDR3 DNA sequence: TGCGCCAGCAGCAGGACAGAAGGGATTGCTACTGAAGCTTTCTTT. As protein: CASSRTEGIATEAFF.

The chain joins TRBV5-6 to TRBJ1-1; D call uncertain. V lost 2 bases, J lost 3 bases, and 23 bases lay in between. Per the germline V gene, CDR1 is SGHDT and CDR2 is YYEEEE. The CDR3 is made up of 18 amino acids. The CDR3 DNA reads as TGTGCCAGCAGCTTTGGGTCTATGGTCGTACTTGGGGACACTGAAGCTTTCTTT. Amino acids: CASSFGSMVVLGDTEAFF.

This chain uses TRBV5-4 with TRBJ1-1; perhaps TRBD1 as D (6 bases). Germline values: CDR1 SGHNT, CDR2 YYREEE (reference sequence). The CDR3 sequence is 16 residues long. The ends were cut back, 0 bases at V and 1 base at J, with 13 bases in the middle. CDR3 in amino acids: CASSLAGQRPNTEAFF. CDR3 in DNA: TGTGCCAGCAGCTTGGCCGGACAGCGACCGAACACTGAAGCTTTCTTT.

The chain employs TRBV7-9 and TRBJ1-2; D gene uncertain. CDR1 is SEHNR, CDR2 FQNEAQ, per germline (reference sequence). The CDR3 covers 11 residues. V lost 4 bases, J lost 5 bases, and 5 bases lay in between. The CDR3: CASSSSYGYTF. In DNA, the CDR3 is TGTGCCAGCAGCTCATCGTATGGCTACACCTTC.

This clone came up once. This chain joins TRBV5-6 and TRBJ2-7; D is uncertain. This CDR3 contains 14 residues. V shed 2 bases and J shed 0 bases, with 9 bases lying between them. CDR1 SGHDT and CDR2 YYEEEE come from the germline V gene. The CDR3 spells CASSLGTYSYEQYF. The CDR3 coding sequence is TGTGCCAGCAGCTTAGGCACATACTCCTACGAGCAGTACTTC.

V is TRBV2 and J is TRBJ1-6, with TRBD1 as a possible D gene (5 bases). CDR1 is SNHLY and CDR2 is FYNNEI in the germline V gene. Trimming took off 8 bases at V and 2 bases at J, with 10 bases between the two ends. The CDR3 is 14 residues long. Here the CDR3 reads CASLRAPYNSPLHF. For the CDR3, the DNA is TGTGCCAGCCTCAGGGCGCCCTATAATTCACCCCTCCACTTT.

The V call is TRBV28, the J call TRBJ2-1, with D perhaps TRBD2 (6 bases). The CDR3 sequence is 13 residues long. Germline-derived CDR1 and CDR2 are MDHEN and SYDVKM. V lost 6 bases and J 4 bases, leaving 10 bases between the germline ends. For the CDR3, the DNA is TGTGCCAGCAGCCGACTAGTTTACAATGAGCAGTTCTTC. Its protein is CASSRLVYNEQFF.